This paragraph reports one T cell receptor (beta chain). The antigen it binds to is not known. No quality values exist for individual bases; no much larger clone is one base distant. Libraries were built with the immunoSEQ multiplex PCR assay. TCRdb limited this immuneACCESS table to in-frame rearrangements with V and J called. A share of clones is missing; checked studies link under half to unresolved V genes, and the rest is unexplained. This sample is represented by some 25,000 clones; 70% to 90% of them were singletons. The ten largest account for roughly 10% of the sample. Memory CD4+ T cells were sorted ex vivo from peripheral blood of narcolepsy patients and healthy controls for TCR Vbeta sequencing. This specimen belongs to a study of T cells in narcolepsy listed by TCRdb under 2018. Concerning the study at large: Healthy control donors were enrolled in the study alongside patients who had narcolepsy type 1 or type 2 (NT1, NT2). The study used TCR Vbeta sequencing to track clonotypes in blood and CSF while looking for autoreactive T cells in narcolepsy patients that target self-antigens of hypocretin neurons (hypocretin, TRIB2).

Results the study describes overall, beyond this receptor: HCRT-specific and TRIB2-specific autoreactive clonotypes were highlighted in plots that compared CD4+ T cell clonotypes in CSF versus blood from the same patient. Patients and controls had comparable numbers of sequenced blood memory CD4+ clonotypes, averaging about 39,494 and 33,354, respectively. No sequences matching autoreactive T cell clones were contained in some blood memory CD4+ repertoires from patients and controls. According to the report, autoreactive clonotypes were detected serially in the blood of the same patients and of different patients, but not in healthy controls.

CDR1 and CDR2 (GTSNPN, SVGIG) derive from the germline V gene (reference sequence). The V end loses 4 bases and the J end loses 4 bases, and a stretch of 1 base separates them. Inclusive of the bounding cysteine and phenylalanine, the CDR3 is 10 residues long. The read is trimmed to its CDR3 DNA, 30 bases read in frame from base 1. Recombination joined TRBV30 with TRBJ2-2; too little of a D gene remains to name it. Material: memory (CD45RA-) CD4+ T cells from blood. The cell subset or site label corresponds to: memory T cells sorted ex vivo from peripheral blood. This sequence was found in a human donor in good health. The CDR3 loop reads CAWTTGELFF. The DNA sequence follows: TGTGCCTGGACCACCGGGGAGCTGTTTTTT.